Sequencing of this TCR beta chain was carried out in a study of shared clonotypes between healthy human individuals. Study information: Contributing individuals were a couple of females and a few males aged 18 to 49.

The V gene lost 0 bases and the J gene lost 12 bases, with 15 bases spanning the gap. The CDR3 spans 13 residues. Germline V CDR1 and CDR2: SGHNT, YYREEE (reference sequence). 200 to 250 ng DNA, 25,000 to 30,000 T cell genomes, went into each sorted-subset replicate PCR. Sequencing was performed with immunoSEQ multiplex PCR; in TCRdb, only in-frame clones are kept and a portion is missing. This sample has hundreds of thousands of clones, with around 73% found just once. This chain connects TRBV5-4 to TRBJ1-1; D may be TRBD1 (5 bases). Material: memory CD4+ T cells sorted from blood. Subset given: CD45RA-negative fraction. The receptor was isolated from a woman under 40 in good health. CDR3 coding DNA: TGTGCCAGCAGCTTGGGACAGCTGAAGGAGACTTTCTTT. Protein sequence: CASSLGQLKETFF. Full variable domain (missing parts from reference TRBV5-4 and TRBJ1-1): ETGVTQSPTHLIKTRGQQVTLRCSSQSGHNTVSWYQQALGQGPQFIFQYYREEENGRGNFPPRFSGLQFPNYSSELNVNALELDDSALYLCASSLGQLKETFFGQGTRLTVV.